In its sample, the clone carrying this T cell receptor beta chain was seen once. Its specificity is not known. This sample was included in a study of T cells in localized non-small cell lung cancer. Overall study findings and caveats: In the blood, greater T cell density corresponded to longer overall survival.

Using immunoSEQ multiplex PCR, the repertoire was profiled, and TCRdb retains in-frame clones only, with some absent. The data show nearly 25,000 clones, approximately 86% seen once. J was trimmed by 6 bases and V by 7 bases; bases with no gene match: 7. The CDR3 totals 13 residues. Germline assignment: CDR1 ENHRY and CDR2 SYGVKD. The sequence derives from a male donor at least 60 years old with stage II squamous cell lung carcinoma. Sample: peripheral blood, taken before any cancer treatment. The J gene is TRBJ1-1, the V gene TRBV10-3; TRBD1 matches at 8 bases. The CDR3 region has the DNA TGTGCCATCACGGACAGGGATCGTTCTGAAGCTTTCTTT. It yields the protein CAITDRDRSEAFF.